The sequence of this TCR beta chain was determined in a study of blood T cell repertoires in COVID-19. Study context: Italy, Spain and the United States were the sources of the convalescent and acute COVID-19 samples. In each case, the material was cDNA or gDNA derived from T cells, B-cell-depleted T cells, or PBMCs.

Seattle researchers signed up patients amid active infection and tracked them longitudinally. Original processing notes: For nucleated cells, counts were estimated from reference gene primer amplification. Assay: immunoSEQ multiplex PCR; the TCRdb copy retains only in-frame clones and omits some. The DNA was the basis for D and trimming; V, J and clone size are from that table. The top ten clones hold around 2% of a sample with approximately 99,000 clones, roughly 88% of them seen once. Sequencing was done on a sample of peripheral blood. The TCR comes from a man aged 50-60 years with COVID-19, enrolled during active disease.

CDR3 residues: CASSDSKTGGYNQPQHF. For the CDR3, the DNA is TGTGCCAGCAGTGACTCTAAGACAGGGGGATACAATCAGCCCCAGCATTTT. The chain couples TRBV25-1 to TRBJ1-5; 9 nucleotides agree with TRBD1. Germline values: CDR1 MGHDK, CDR2 SYGVNS. The CDR3 spans 17 residues. With 3 bases clipped from V and 3 bases from J, the junction kept 9 bases outside the gene matches.